This is a list of T cell receptor beta chains from one sample in a study of early T cells in non-severe SARS-CoV-2 infection. TCRdb ran MiXCR on the 5' RACE reads and lists one entry per CDR3 protein. The sample holds under 90,000 distinct CDR3 sequences, 13% to 15% seen once. The sequenced material came from whole blood. Receptors originate from an adult who was a healthcare worker with PCR-confirmed SARS-CoV-2 infection or an uninfected control (not recorded which). Each CDR3 is given with its conserved first and last residue. D genes are given only for firm matches. Expanded clones are given a class, and other clones once, few, many or no size at all.

V gene	clone size	J gene	D gene	CDR3 DNA	CDR3 protein
TRBV6-2/TRBV6-3	NA	TRBJ2-1	NA	TGTGCCAGCCGGGATTACAATGAGCAGTTCTTC	CASRDYNEQFF
TRBV9	NA	TRBJ2-7	TRBD1	TGTGCCAGCAGCCCCCAGACAGGGACCTACGAGCAGTACTTC	CASSPQTGTYEQYF
TRBV7-9	NA	TRBJ2-1	TRBD2	TGTGCCAGCAGCTTAGTTAGCGGGTCCGTTTACAATGAGCAGTTCTTC	CASSLVSGSVYNEQFF
TRBV6-1	few	TRBJ2-7	TRBD2	TGTGCCAGCAGCCCGGGACTAGCGGAGAGCTACGAGCAGTACTTC	CASSPGLAESYEQYF
TRBV27	NA	TRBJ2-7	NA	TGTGCCAGCAGTTTATTAGGGAACGAGCAGTACTTC	CASSLLGNEQYF
TRBV24-1	NA	TRBJ1-6	TRBD1	TGTGCCACCAGAGAGGGCGGGACAGCGGAATTAATCTCCTATAATTCACCCCTCCACTTT	CATREGGTAELISYNSPLHF
TRBV20-1	many	TRBJ1-5	NA	TGCAGTGCTAGAGATTATAACCGTGGCCAGGGCCAGCCCCAGCATTTT	CSARDYNRGQGQPQHF
TRBV28	NA	TRBJ2-3	NA	TGTGCCAGCAGGATCCCGAGTCGGGATACGCAGTATTTT	CASRIPSRDTQYF
TRBV7-3	NA	TRBJ1-2	NA	TGTGCCAGCAGCTCGCGACAGGCCTTCTATGGCTACACCTTC	CASSSRQAFYGYTF
TRBV10-3	many	TRBJ2-7	NA	TGTGCCATCAGCGGCAGGGGCTACGAGCAGTACTTC	CAISGRGYEQYF
TRBV19	NA	TRBJ2-2	TRBD1	TGTGCCAGTAGTATGACGGGACAGGGTTCTAGGGAGCTGTTTTTT	CASSMTGQGSRELFF
TRBV7-9	many	TRBJ1-1	NA	TGTGCCAGCAGCTTGCAGGCGAACACTGAAGCTTTCTTT	CASSLQANTEAFF
TRBV27	many	TRBJ2-2	NA	TGTGCCAGCAGTATATCCACCGGGGAGCTGTTTTTT	CASSISTGELFF
TRBV10-3	few	TRBJ2-7	TRBD2	TGTGCCATCAGCCTAGCGGGGGCCGACGAGCAGTACTTC	CAISLAGADEQYF
TRBV7-2	NA	TRBJ1-6	NA	TGTGCCAGCAGCTTATCGTCGAGCTCCTATAATTCACCCCTCCACTTT	CASSLSSSSYNSPLHF
TRBV6-5	few	TRBJ1-6	NA	TGTGCCAGCAGTTACGAAGCGGGTCGGATGACCCTCCACTTT	CASSYEAGRMTLHF
TRBV2	NA	TRBJ1-4	NA	TGTGCCAGCAGCTCCGGGAGCGAAAAACTGTTTTTT	CASSSGSEKLFF
TRBV7-9	many	TRBJ2-1	TRBD2	TGTGCCAGCAGCCCCGGGACTAGCGCTTTCAATGAGCAGTTCTTC	CASSPGTSAFNEQFF
TRBV7-3	NA	TRBJ2-1	TRBD2	TGTGCCAGCAGCGCCGGACTAGCGGGGGGACGGGAGCAGTTCTTC	CASSAGLAGGREQFF
TRBV9	NA	TRBJ1-3	TRBD1	TGTGCCAGCAGCTCAAGATCGGGACAGGGGGAACCTGGAAACACCATATATTTT	CASSSRSGQGEPGNTIYF
TRBV11-2	NA	TRBJ2-1	NA	TGTGCCAGCAGCCTGTTTGGGGTGAATGAGCAGTTCTTC	CASSLFGVNEQFF
TRBV7-8	few	TRBJ1-1	TRBD1	TGTGCCAGCAGCTTAGCTATGGGACAGGGCATGAGAGCTTTCTTT	CASSLAMGQGMRAFF
TRBV25-1	NA	TRBJ1-4	NA	TGTGCCAGCAGGGCGGGGAATGAAAAACTGTTTTTT	CASRAGNEKLFF
TRBV29-1	NA	TRBJ1-1	TRBD1	TGCAGCGCCAAACCCTACATGATCAGCGGACAGGCTGAAGCTTTCTTT	CSAKPYMISGQAEAFF
TRBV7-9	NA	TRBJ1-2	NA	TGTGCCAGCAGCCCTACCTTTGGCAGGGCCTATGGCTACACCTTC	CASSPTFGRAYGYTF
TRBV5-1	NA	TRBJ2-7	NA	TGCGCCAGCAGCTTGCCGGGGGCCCCCTACGAGCAGTACTTC	CASSLPGAPYEQYF
TRBV28	NA	TRBJ1-2	TRBD1	TGTGCCAGCAGCTCAGGGGGCGCATTAATTCTTAGGGACTATGGCTACACCTTC	CASSSGGALILRDYGYTF
TRBV7-2	NA	TRBJ2-5	NA	TGTGCCAGCGGCGGCGGGATCCAAGAGACCCAGTACTTC	CASGGGIQETQYF
TRBV28	NA	TRBJ2-1	TRBD2	TGTGCCAGCAGGGGGACTAGCGGGAGCCGGCTTTACAATGAGCAGTTCTTC	CASRGTSGSRLYNEQFF
TRBV5-1	NA	TRBJ1-1	NA	TGCGCCAGCAGCTTGGGTAACAGGATGAACACTGAAGCTTTCTTT	CASSLGNRMNTEAFF
TRBV5-1	few	TRBJ2-5	NA	TGCGCCAGCAGCTTGGCCGGTCGTGGCGGGGGCTTTCAAGAGACCCAGTACTTC	CASSLAGRGGGFQETQYF
TRBV2	many	TRBJ1-2	TRBD1	TGTGCCAGCAGACCCAGGGGGCGGGCCTATGGCTACACCTTC	CASRPRGRAYGYTF
TRBV5-1	few	TRBJ1-2	TRBD1	TGCGCCAGCAGCTTGGAGACAGGGTCCTATGGCTACACCTTC	CASSLETGSYGYTF
TRBV28	NA	TRBJ2-7	TRBD1	TGTGCCAGCAGATCTACAGGGGCCTACGAGCAGTACTTC	CASRSTGAYEQYF
TRBV10-1	NA	TRBJ2-5	TRBD1	TGCGCCAGCAGCGATACAGGGGGGCAAGAGACCCAGTACTTC	CASSDTGGQETQYF
TRBV27	NA	TRBJ2-1	NA	TGTGCCAGCAGTTTGGGTAGGGCCTACAATGAGCAGTTCTTC	CASSLGRAYNEQFF
TRBV7-2	NA	TRBJ2-5	TRBD2	TGTGCCAGCAGCTTTCCCACACTAGCGGGGGGGCGAGAGACCCAGTACTTC	CASSFPTLAGGRETQYF
TRBV6-5	many	TRBJ1-2	NA	TGTGCCAGCAGTTATGGGGGTTTGGGCTATGGCTACACCTTC	CASSYGGLGYGYTF
TRBV5-4	NA	TRBJ2-7	TRBD1	TGTGCCAGCAGCCAGGGACAGGGAAGGGTCGAGCAGTACTTC	CASSQGQGRVEQYF
TRBV12-3/TRBV12-4	few	TRBJ1-4	TRBD1	TGTGCCAGCACCGTGACAGGGTTTAGAGAAAAACTGTTTTTT	CASTVTGFREKLFF
TRBV29-1	NA	TRBJ2-4	NA	TGCAGCCTGGTCCTTCCAGATGAAAACATTCAGTACTTC	CSLVLPDENIQYF
TRBV20-1	NA	TRBJ2-7	NA	TGCAGTGCCCCCGGAGAGGGGGCCTACGAGCAGTACTTC	CSAPGEGAYEQYF
TRBV18	NA	TRBJ2-7	NA	TGTGCCAGCTCACCCCCGGGGCCTTCCTACGAGCAGTACTTC	CASSPPGPSYEQYF
TRBV3-1	NA	TRBJ2-2	NA	TGTGCCAGCAGCCTGGGGCAGGGCGAGCTGTTTTTT	CASSLGQGELFF
TRBV5-5	NA	TRBJ2-3	TRBD2	TGTGCCAGCAGCCCCCGAAATTTTCTAGCGGTACGAAATACGCAGTATTTT	CASSPRNFLAVRNTQYF
TRBV7-2	many	TRBJ1-1	NA	TGTGCCAGCAGCCTCCCGGGGAACACTGAAGCTTTCTTT	CASSLPGNTEAFF
TRBV20-1	once	TRBJ2-7	NA	TGCAGTGTTTTCAGGGACACCTACGAGCAGTACTTC	CSVFRDTYEQYF
TRBV11-2	many	TRBJ2-7	TRBD2	TGTGCCAGCAGCTTTAGCGGGGGAGTTTCCTACGAGCAGTACTTC	CASSFSGGVSYEQYF
TRBV28	NA	TRBJ2-4	TRBD2	TGTGCCAGCAGTTCACCCGGGGGGAACATTCAGTACTTC	CASSSPGGNIQYF
TRBV7-2	few	TRBJ1-3	TRBD1	TGTGCCAGCAGCCTCGATCGACAGGGCGGAAACACCATATATTTT	CASSLDRQGGNTIYF
TRBV6-5	once	TRBJ2-7	TRBD2	TGTGCCAGCAGTGACTGGGGGACTAGCGGGGGAGGCGAGCAGTACTTC	CASSDWGTSGGGEQYF
TRBV7-2	NA	TRBJ1-1	TRBD1	TGTGCCAGCAGCTTCGACAGGGTAGACACTGAAGCTTTCTTT	CASSFDRVDTEAFF
TRBV7-2	few	TRBJ2-7	TRBD1	TGTGCCAGCAGCTCCGCCGGGACAGTAATACGAAGCTCCTACGAGCAGTACTTC	CASSSAGTVIRSSYEQYF